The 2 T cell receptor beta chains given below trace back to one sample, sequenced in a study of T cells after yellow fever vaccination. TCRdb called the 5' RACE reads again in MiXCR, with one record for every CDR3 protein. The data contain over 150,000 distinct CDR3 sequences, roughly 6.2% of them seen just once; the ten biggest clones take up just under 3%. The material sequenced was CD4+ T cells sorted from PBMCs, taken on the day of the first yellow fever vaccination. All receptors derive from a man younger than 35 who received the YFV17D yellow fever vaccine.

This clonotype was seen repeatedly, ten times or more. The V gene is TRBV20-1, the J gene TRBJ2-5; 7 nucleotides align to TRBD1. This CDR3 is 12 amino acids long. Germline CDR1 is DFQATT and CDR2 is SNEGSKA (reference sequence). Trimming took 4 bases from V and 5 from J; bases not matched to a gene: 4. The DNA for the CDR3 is TGCAGTGCTATGACAGGGATGGAGACCCAGTACTTC. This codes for CSAMTGMETQYF.

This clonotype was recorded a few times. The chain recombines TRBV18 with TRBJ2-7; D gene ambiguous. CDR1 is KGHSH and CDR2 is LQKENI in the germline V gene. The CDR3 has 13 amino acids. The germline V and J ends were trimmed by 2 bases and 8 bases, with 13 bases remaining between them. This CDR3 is CASSPMADSQQYV. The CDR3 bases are TGTGCCAGCTCACCAATGGCGGATTCCCAGCAGTACGTC.